These T cell receptor beta chains were read from a single sample in a study of T-cell reconstitution after alpha-beta-depleted transplantation in children. TCRdb redid the calling of the PCR reads with MiXCR, one entry per CDR3 protein. The data show about 980,000 distinct CDR3 sequences, with around 30% seen just once and 28% held by the top ten. Specimen: PBMCs, mostly from graft donor cells, collected 360 days after TCRalphabeta/CD19-depleted stem cell transplant. All receptors derive from a boy in the first two years of life who had a stem cell transplant for SCID, so the T cells may come from the graft donor. The CDR3 runs from the conserved cysteine through the conserved F or W. The order of the fields is J gene, V gene, clone size, D gene, CDR3 DNA, CDR3 protein. A D gene is named only where the DNA matches it firmly. Clone size is stated in some rows and not others, as once, few, many or a class when expanded.

j_call: TRBJ2-1; v_call: TRBV5-1; clone_size: .; d_call: TRBD2; cdr3_nt: TGCGCCAGCAGCTTAGGCCTAGCGGGGTATGAGCAGTTCTTC; cdr3_aa: CASSLGLAGYEQFF
j_call: TRBJ2-3; v_call: TRBV12-3/TRBV12-4; clone_size: many; d_call: TRBD1; cdr3_nt: TGTGCCAGCAGCTTAGGGGGCGTAAGCACAGATACGCAGTATTTT; cdr3_aa: CASSLGGVSTDTQYF
j_call: TRBJ2-3; v_call: TRBV5-1; clone_size: .; d_call: TRBD1; cdr3_nt: TGCGCCAGCAGCTTGCCGGGGGACAGGCCGAGCACAGATACGCAGTATTTT; cdr3_aa: CASSLPGDRPSTDTQYF
j_call: TRBJ2-2; v_call: TRBV7-6; clone_size: .; d_call: TRBD1; cdr3_nt: TGTGCCAGCAGCAGAAGGGACAGGGGGACGAACACCGGGGAGCTGTTTTTT; cdr3_aa: CASSRRDRGTNTGELFF
j_call: TRBJ1-2; v_call: TRBV3-1; clone_size: .; d_call: .; cdr3_nt: TGTGCCAGCAGCCAACATTCTGGCTCCTATGGCTACACCTTC; cdr3_aa: CASSQHSGSYGYTF
j_call: TRBJ1-3; v_call: TRBV15; clone_size: .; d_call: .; cdr3_nt: TGTGCCACCAGCAGATCCCGGGGGGTACTAGCTCTGGGAAACACCATATATTTT; cdr3_aa: CATSRSRGVLALGNTIYF
j_call: TRBJ2-5; v_call: TRBV29-1; clone_size: .; d_call: .; cdr3_nt: TGCAGCGTTGCGGGGGTTAAACAGGGGCGCTCTCAAGAGACCCAGTACTTC; cdr3_aa: CSVAGVKQGRSQETQYF
j_call: TRBJ2-1; v_call: TRBV3-1; clone_size: .; d_call: TRBD2; cdr3_nt: TGTGCCTCCAGCCTAAGACTAGCGGGGGACGATGAGCAGTTCTTC; cdr3_aa: CASSLRLAGDDEQFF
j_call: TRBJ2-7; v_call: TRBV5-1; clone_size: few; d_call: .; cdr3_nt: TGCGCCAGCAGCAACTCCTACTCAGGGAAAGGGGGCGAGCAGTACTTC; cdr3_aa: CASSNSYSGKGGEQYF
j_call: TRBJ1-6; v_call: TRBV18; clone_size: .; d_call: .; cdr3_nt: TGTGCCAGCTCGCCACGCTCCTATAATTCACCCCTCCACTTT; cdr3_aa: CASSPRSYNSPLHF
j_call: TRBJ1-6; v_call: TRBV2; clone_size: .; d_call: .; cdr3_nt: TGTGCCAGCAGTCCCAGCGCTCTCCATTCACCCCTCCACTTT; cdr3_aa: CASSPSALHSPLHF
j_call: TRBJ1-1; v_call: TRBV7-2; clone_size: once; d_call: .; cdr3_nt: TGTGCCAGCAGCTCCAGGGAAGGGAGCACTGAAGCTTTCTTT; cdr3_aa: CASSSREGSTEAFF
j_call: TRBJ2-4; v_call: TRBV6-5; clone_size: .; d_call: TRBD1; cdr3_nt: TGTGCCAGCAGCTTACATCCGGGACAGGGATCAATTCAGTACTTC; cdr3_aa: CASSLHPGQGSIQYF
j_call: TRBJ1-1; v_call: TRBV6-5; clone_size: few; d_call: .; cdr3_nt: TGTGCCAGCATAAAGGTCAGGGTGGGTGAAGCTTTCTTT; cdr3_aa: CASIKVRVGEAFF
j_call: TRBJ2-3; v_call: TRBV2; clone_size: .; d_call: .; cdr3_nt: TGTGCCAGCAGTCAAGGGGGGGTCAGGGGCACAGATACGCAGTATTTT; cdr3_aa: CASSQGGVRGTDTQYF
j_call: TRBJ1-2; v_call: TRBV5-6; clone_size: .; d_call: .; cdr3_nt: TGTGCCAGCAGCCTCCCAGCACCGCGCGATGGCTACACCTTC; cdr3_aa: CASSLPAPRDGYTF
j_call: TRBJ2-7; v_call: TRBV28; clone_size: few; d_call: .; cdr3_nt: TGTGCCGCCGGGAGCTCCTACGAGCAGTACTTC; cdr3_aa: CAAGSSYEQYF
j_call: TRBJ2-2; v_call: TRBV5-6; clone_size: once; d_call: TRBD2; cdr3_nt: TGTGCCAGCAGCTATGCGGGGGGCCCCCCCGGGGAGCTGTTTTTT; cdr3_aa: CASSYAGGPPGELFF
j_call: TRBJ1-1; v_call: TRBV20-1; clone_size: .; d_call: TRBD1; cdr3_nt: TGCAGTGCTAGAATTACAGGGGCCACGAACACTGAAGCTTTCTTT; cdr3_aa: CSARITGATNTEAFF
j_call: TRBJ2-1; v_call: TRBV5-1; clone_size: few; d_call: TRBD2; cdr3_nt: TGCGCCAGCAGCCGTAGCGGGGGGCTAAACAATGAGCAGTTCTTC; cdr3_aa: CASSRSGGLNNEQFF
j_call: TRBJ2-5; v_call: TRBV25-1; clone_size: few; d_call: TRBD1; cdr3_nt: TGTGCCAGCAGTGAGGACAGGGTCAGAAAGACCCAGTACTTC; cdr3_aa: CASSEDRVRKTQYF
j_call: TRBJ2-2; v_call: TRBV7-8; clone_size: .; d_call: .; cdr3_nt: TGTGCCAGCAGCGTAACCTCGACCCCTCTGGGGACCGGGGAGCTGTTTTTT; cdr3_aa: CASSVTSTPLGTGELFF
j_call: TRBJ1-1; v_call: TRBV20-1; clone_size: .; d_call: .; cdr3_nt: TGCAGTGCTCACCCCCCAGGGATCGCAGGGAACACTGAAGCTTTCTTT; cdr3_aa: CSAHPPGIAGNTEAFF
j_call: TRBJ1-1; v_call: TRBV6-1; clone_size: .; d_call: .; cdr3_nt: TGTGCCAGCTCCAAGGGGGTGAACACTGAAGCTTTCTTT; cdr3_aa: CASSKGVNTEAFF
j_call: TRBJ2-1; v_call: TRBV29-1; clone_size: .; d_call: .; cdr3_nt: TGCAGCGCGGCGGGGGTGGGGGCGATCGACAATGAGCAGTTCTTC; cdr3_aa: CSAAGVGAIDNEQFF
j_call: TRBJ2-7; v_call: TRBV6-1; clone_size: few; d_call: TRBD1; cdr3_nt: TGTGCCAGCAGTGACGTGGACAGGGTCTACGAGCAGTACTTC; cdr3_aa: CASSDVDRVYEQYF
j_call: TRBJ1-2; v_call: TRBV10-2; clone_size: .; d_call: .; cdr3_nt: TGCGCCAGCAGTGAGCCCCCGCGGCCTGATGGCTACACCTTC; cdr3_aa: CASSEPPRPDGYTF
j_call: TRBJ2-4; v_call: TRBV5-1; clone_size: .; d_call: TRBD1; cdr3_nt: TGCGCCAGCAGCTTTATGACAGGGCTGGATAACATTCAGTACTTC; cdr3_aa: CASSFMTGLDNIQYF
j_call: TRBJ2-2; v_call: TRBV12-3/TRBV12-4; clone_size: .; d_call: .; cdr3_nt: TGTGCCAGCAGTTCGCGGACACTTCTAACCGGGGAGCTGTTTTTT; cdr3_aa: CASSSRTLLTGELFF
j_call: TRBJ2-3; v_call: TRBV7-6; clone_size: .; d_call: TRBD2; cdr3_nt: TGTGCCAGCAGCTCCCGGACTAGCCGAAGCACAGATACGCAGTATTTT; cdr3_aa: CASSSRTSRSTDTQYF
j_call: TRBJ2-3; v_call: TRBV10-3; clone_size: .; d_call: .; cdr3_nt: TGTGCCATCAGTGAGTTGGAGACAGCCACAGATACGCAGTATTTT; cdr3_aa: CAISELETATDTQYF
j_call: TRBJ1-6; v_call: TRBV20-1; clone_size: .; d_call: .; cdr3_nt: TGCAGTGCGTACCTGGGGGTGGTTAATTCACCCCTCCACTTT; cdr3_aa: CSAYLGVVNSPLHF
j_call: TRBJ2-3; v_call: TRBV25-1; clone_size: few; d_call: .; cdr3_nt: TGTGCCAGCGGAAAGATCGGTACAGATACGCAGTATTTT; cdr3_aa: CASGKIGTDTQYF
j_call: TRBJ1-5; v_call: TRBV6-2/TRBV6-3; clone_size: few; d_call: .; cdr3_nt: TGTGCCAGCAGGAGAGGTTATCAGCCCCAGCATTTT; cdr3_aa: CASRRGYQPQHF
j_call: TRBJ1-1; v_call: TRBV12-3/TRBV12-4; clone_size: .; d_call: .; cdr3_nt: TGTGCCAGCAGCCTTACCTCGGGTGTCGCTGAAGCTTTCTTT; cdr3_aa: CASSLTSGVAEAFF
j_call: TRBJ1-4; v_call: TRBV12-3/TRBV12-4; clone_size: few; d_call: TRBD1; cdr3_nt: TGTGCCTGCAGGGACAGTGGTGAAAAACTGTTTTTT; cdr3_aa: CACRDSGEKLFF
j_call: TRBJ2-2; v_call: TRBV20-1; clone_size: .; d_call: .; cdr3_nt: TGCAGTGCTAGCCGCCTAGTGACCGGGGAGCTGTTTTTT; cdr3_aa: CSASRLVTGELFF
j_call: TRBJ2-3; v_call: TRBV6-1; clone_size: few; d_call: TRBD2; cdr3_nt: TGTGCCAGCAGTCCTCGGGGCGGGGGGCACCAACGTAGCACAGATACGCAGTATTTT; cdr3_aa: CASSPRGGGHQRSTDTQYF
j_call: TRBJ2-3; v_call: TRBV12-3/TRBV12-4; clone_size: .; d_call: .; cdr3_nt: TGTGCCAGCAGTCCCGGGCTGGAGGAGGGATTGTTGGATACGCAGTATTTT; cdr3_aa: CASSPGLEEGLLDTQYF
j_call: TRBJ2-3; v_call: TRBV3-1; clone_size: few; d_call: .; cdr3_nt: TGTGCCAGCAGCCCCAGGACTGCCAACAAACCGACAGATACGCAGTATTTT; cdr3_aa: CASSPRTANKPTDTQYF
j_call: TRBJ1-1; v_call: TRBV12-3/TRBV12-4; clone_size: .; d_call: .; cdr3_nt: TGTGCCAGCAGTCCGACAGTGCCGAACACTGAAGCTTTCTTT; cdr3_aa: CASSPTVPNTEAFF
j_call: TRBJ1-5; v_call: TRBV20-1; clone_size: .; d_call: TRBD1; cdr3_nt: TGCAGTGCTAGATCCGACAGGGTCGGCAATCAGCCCCAGCATTTT; cdr3_aa: CSARSDRVGNQPQHF
j_call: TRBJ1-1; v_call: TRBV9; clone_size: .; d_call: TRBD1; cdr3_nt: TGTGCCAGCAACAAAGGGACAGAGAACACTGAAGCTTTCTTT; cdr3_aa: CASNKGTENTEAFF
j_call: TRBJ2-7; v_call: TRBV5-1; clone_size: .; d_call: .; cdr3_nt: TGCGCCAGCAGCGTCAGGGAGGAGGGTTACGAGCAGTACTTC; cdr3_aa: CASSVREEGYEQYF
j_call: TRBJ1-1; v_call: TRBV12-3/TRBV12-4; clone_size: few; d_call: .; cdr3_nt: TGTGCCAGCAGTCCAAACTCGGACACTGAAGCTTTCTTT; cdr3_aa: CASSPNSDTEAFF
j_call: TRBJ2-7; v_call: TRBV20-1; clone_size: .; d_call: .; cdr3_nt: TGCAGTGCTAGTTCCGGAGTCGGCTACGAGCAGTACTTC; cdr3_aa: CSASSGVGYEQYF
j_call: TRBJ2-1; v_call: TRBV10-2; clone_size: .; d_call: TRBD2; cdr3_nt: TGCGCCTCCTGGGTGGGACTAGCGGGGTCCGATGAGCAGTTCTTC; cdr3_aa: CASWVGLAGSDEQFF
j_call: TRBJ2-1; v_call: TRBV3-1; clone_size: .; d_call: .; cdr3_nt: TGTGCCAGCAGCGGACATGGGAAAGGAACCTACAATGAGCAGTTCTTC; cdr3_aa: CASSGHGKGTYNEQFF
j_call: TRBJ2-7; v_call: TRBV7-9; clone_size: .; d_call: .; cdr3_nt: TGTGCCAGCAGCCCAGGAGTAGACGGGGACTCCTACGAGCAGTACTTC; cdr3_aa: CASSPGVDGDSYEQYF
j_call: TRBJ2-2; v_call: TRBV5-6; clone_size: .; d_call: TRBD1; cdr3_nt: TGTGCCAGCAGCTTGAAGTTGGTGCAGGGGGCAAACACCGGGGAGCTGTTTTTT; cdr3_aa: CASSLKLVQGANTGELFF
j_call: TRBJ2-7; v_call: TRBV20-1; clone_size: .; d_call: .; cdr3_nt: TGCAGTGCTAGGGAGGATACAGGGCCATCCGAGCAGTACTTC; cdr3_aa: CSAREDTGPSEQYF
j_call: TRBJ2-7; v_call: TRBV28; clone_size: few; d_call: .; cdr3_nt: TGTGCCAGCAAGGCATTTACAGACGAGCAGTACTTC; cdr3_aa: CASKAFTDEQYF
j_call: TRBJ2-1; v_call: TRBV7-8; clone_size: .; d_call: .; cdr3_nt: TGTGCCAGCAGCACCATTTTTGATGAGCAGTTCTTC; cdr3_aa: CASSTIFDEQFF
j_call: TRBJ2-7; v_call: TRBV7-8; clone_size: .; d_call: TRBD2; cdr3_nt: TGTGCCAGCAGCCCTTACCCGGGACTAGCGGGGGAGGAGCAGTACTTC; cdr3_aa: CASSPYPGLAGEEQYF